Below, 12 T cell receptor beta chains from the same sample are listed, as sequenced in a study of CD8+CD57+ T cells in acquired aplastic anemia. Researchers used genomic DNA as the template to profile TCR beta VDJ and CDR3. TCRdb independently ran MiXCR on the reads; one entry per CDR3 protein. The table has 150,000 to 200,000 distinct CDR3 sequences, around 63% seen once. All patients picked for sequencing had shown, by flow cytometry, an expansion of CD8+CD57+ cells. Sequencing was performed on sorted CD4+, CD8+, or CD8+CD57+ T cells (not recorded which) from PBMCs. The receptors originated from a human donor with aplastic anemia.

The genes are TRBV10-2 and TRBJ2-7, with D perhaps assigned TRBD1 or TRBD2 (5 bases each). The CDR3 has 13 residues. With 5 bases removed from V and 7 bases from J, the gap between germline ends came to 15 bases. Germline lookup yields CDR1 WSHSY and CDR2 SAAADI. The CDR3 spells CASSPGQTTEQYF. The CDR3, as DNA: TGCGCCAGCAGTCCGGGGCAGACAACTGAGCAGTACTTC.

This clonotype was recorded at least ten times. The CDR3 protein is CASSPENTDTQYF. For the CDR3, the DNA is TGTGCCAGTAGTCCTGAGAACACAGATACGCAGTATTTT. The V call is TRBV19, the J call TRBJ2-3; D remains unclear. The V end lost 5 bases, the J end lost 2 bases, and 8 bases lay between the germline ends. The germline gives CDR1 LNHDA, CDR2 SQIVND (reference sequence). CDR3 length equals 13 residues.

This chain links TRBV7-8 with TRBJ2-1, with TRBD2 matching over 8 bases. The J segment lost 6 bases and the V segment lost 4 bases, leaving 5 bases of the junction unmatched. CDR1 SGHVS and CDR2 FQNEAQ come from the germline V gene. This CDR3 spans 14 amino acids. For the CDR3, the DNA is TGTGCCAGCAGCTCCGGAGGGACTAGCAATGAGCAGTTCTTC. It encodes CASSSGGTSNEQFF.

This clonotype was seen repeatedly, ten times or more. This sequence joins TRBV5-4 and TRBJ1-1, with 8 bases fitting TRBD1. CDR1 is SGHNT, CDR2 YYREEE, per germline (reference sequence). This CDR3 is 15 amino acids long. The junction had 12 bases not matched to a gene; V was cut back by 5 bases and J by 6 bases. The CDR3 loop reads CASRRERQGSPEAFF. For the CDR3, the DNA is TGTGCCAGCAGACGCGAGAGACAGGGGAGCCCTGAAGCTTTCTTT.

The chain uses TRBV2 and TRBJ1-2; TRBD1 aligns across 9 bases. The V gene's germline CDR1 is SNHLY and CDR2 FYNNEI. The CDR3 runs to 14 residues. V lost 3 bases, J lost 4 bases, and 3 bases stayed unmatched. This CDR3 is CASSEGQGAYGYTF. In nucleotides, the CDR3 is TGTGCCAGCAGTGAGGGACAGGGTGCCTATGGCTACACCTTC.

This clonotype was detected a few times. This chain uses TRBV29-1 with TRBJ2-3; no reliable D call. The V gene lost 3 bases and the J gene lost 2 bases, with 9 bases spanning the gap. CDR3 size: 13 residues. Germline V gives CDR1 SQVTM, CDR2 ANQGSEA. CDR3 protein: CSVDGGYTDTQYF. In nucleotides, the CDR3 is TGCAGCGTTGATGGTGGGTACACAGATACGCAGTATTTT.

With respect to this clonotype: The junction shows a germline mismatch at one end, possibly a read error. The chain is built from TRBV7-9 and TRBJ1-1; D not resolved. Germline CDR1 is SEHNR and CDR2 is FQNEAQ (reference sequence). The CDR3 loop spans 12 amino acids. CDR3 nucleotides: TGTGCCAGCAGCTTTGGTAGCACTGAAGCTTCCTTT. It translates to CASSFGSTEASF. The complete variable domain, with remaining parts taken from reference TRBV7-9 and TRBJ1-1, reads DTGVSQNPRHKITKRGQNVTFRCDPISEHNRLYWYRQTLGQGPEFLTYFQNEAQLEKSRLLSDRFSAERPKGSFSTLEIQRTEQGDSAMYLCASSFGSTEASFGQGTRLTVV.

This clonotype was observed a handful of times. This chain links TRBV25-1 with TRBJ2-7, with TRBD1 as a possible D gene (5 bases). The CDR3 spans 14 residues. The germline CDR1 and CDR2 sequences are MGHDK and SYGVNS. V was trimmed by 3 bases and J by 0 bases, leaving 9 bases between them. DNA for the CDR3: TGTGCCAGCAGTGAGGGGCTAGGCTCCTACGAGCAGTACTTC. Translating gives CASSEGLGSYEQYF.

The table lists this clonotype with a few counts. The chain is built from TRBV27 and TRBJ1-2; D unclear. The CDR3 is 13 residues long. Germline lookup yields CDR1 MNHEY and CDR2 SMNVEV (reference sequence). Trimming pared 0 bases from V and 4 bases from J, leaving 6 bases between. The CDR3 is CASSLSVGYGYTF. As DNA, the CDR3 is TGTGCCAGCAGTTTATCCGTTGGCTATGGCTACACCTTC.

In its sample, this clonotype was seen many times. The chain has TRBV7-2 and TRBJ1-6, with D hard to call. This CDR3 spans 16 amino acids. V lost 1 base to trimming and J lost 2 bases, with 9 bases between them. CDR1 and CDR2 from the germline V gene are SGHTA and FQGNSA. CDR3 DNA sequence: TGTGCCAGCAGCTTAGTACCGAGAACCTATAATTCACCCCTCCACTTT. Its translation: CASSLVPRTYNSPLHF.

The table lists this clonotype with many counts. This chain links TRBV6-6 with TRBJ1-5; the match to TRBD1 covers 7 bases. Germline loops: CDR1 MNHNY, CDR2 SVGAGI (reference sequence). The CDR3 is 14 amino acids. V trimming: 5 bases; J trimming: 6 bases; junction bases outside the gene matches: 7. CDR3 amino acids: CASSPQGETQPQHF. CDR3 nucleotides: TGTGCCAGCAGTCCCCAGGGGGAGACTCAGCCCCAGCATTTT.

In this sample, this clonotype turned up many times. A clone one base away is much larger, so this may be a read error. The chain combines TRBV7-6 with TRBJ2-1; no clear D gene. The CDR3 length is 12 residues. CDR1 and CDR2 (germline): SGHVS, FNYEAQ. In DNA, the CDR3 is TGTACCAGCAGCCAGGCGACCAATGAGCAGTTCTTC. Translation gives CTSSQATNEQFF.